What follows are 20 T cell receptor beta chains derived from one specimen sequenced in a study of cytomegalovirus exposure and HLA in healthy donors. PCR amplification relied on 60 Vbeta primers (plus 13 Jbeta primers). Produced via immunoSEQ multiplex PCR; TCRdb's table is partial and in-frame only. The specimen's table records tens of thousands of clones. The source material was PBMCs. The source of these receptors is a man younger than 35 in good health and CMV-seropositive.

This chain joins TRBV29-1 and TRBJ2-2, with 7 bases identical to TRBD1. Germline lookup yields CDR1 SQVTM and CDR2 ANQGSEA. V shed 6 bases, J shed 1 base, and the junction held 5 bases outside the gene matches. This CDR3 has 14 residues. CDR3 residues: CSVWGQLNTGELFF. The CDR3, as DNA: TGCAGCGTATGGGGACAGCTGAACACCGGGGAGCTGTTTTTT.

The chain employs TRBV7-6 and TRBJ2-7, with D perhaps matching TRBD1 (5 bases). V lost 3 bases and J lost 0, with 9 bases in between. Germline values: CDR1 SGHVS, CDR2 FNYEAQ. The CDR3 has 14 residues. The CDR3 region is CASSFQTGSYEQYF. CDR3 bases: TGTGCCAGCAGCTTTCAAACAGGCTCCTACGAGCAGTACTTC.

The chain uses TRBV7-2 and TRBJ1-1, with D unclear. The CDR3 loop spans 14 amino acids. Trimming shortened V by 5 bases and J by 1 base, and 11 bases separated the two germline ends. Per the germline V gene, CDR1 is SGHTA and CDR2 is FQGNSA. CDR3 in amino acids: CASSLSNPNTEAFF. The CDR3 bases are TGTGCCAGCAGCCTGTCTAACCCGAACACTGAAGCTTTCTTT.

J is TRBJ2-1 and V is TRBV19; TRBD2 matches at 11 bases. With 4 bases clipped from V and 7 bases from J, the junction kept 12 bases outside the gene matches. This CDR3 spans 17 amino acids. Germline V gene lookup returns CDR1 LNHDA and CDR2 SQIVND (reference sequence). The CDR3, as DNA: TGTGCCAGTAGTAGGATAGCGGGAGGGCCTGTGCTTAATGAGCAGTTCTTC. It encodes CASSRIAGGPVLNEQFF.

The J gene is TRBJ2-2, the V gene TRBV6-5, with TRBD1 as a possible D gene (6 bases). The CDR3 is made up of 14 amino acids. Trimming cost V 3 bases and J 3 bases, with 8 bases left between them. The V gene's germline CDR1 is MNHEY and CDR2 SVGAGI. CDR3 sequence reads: CASSYPGDTGELFF. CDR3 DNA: TGTGCCAGCAGTTATCCAGGGGACACCGGGGAGCTGTTTTTT.

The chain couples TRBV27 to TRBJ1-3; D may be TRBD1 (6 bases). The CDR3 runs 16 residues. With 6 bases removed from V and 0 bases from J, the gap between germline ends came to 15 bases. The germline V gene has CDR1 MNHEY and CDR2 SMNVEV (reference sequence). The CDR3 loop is CASSRGQPSSGNTIYF. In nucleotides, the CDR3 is TGTGCCAGCAGCCGCGGACAGCCGAGCTCTGGAAACACCATATATTTT.

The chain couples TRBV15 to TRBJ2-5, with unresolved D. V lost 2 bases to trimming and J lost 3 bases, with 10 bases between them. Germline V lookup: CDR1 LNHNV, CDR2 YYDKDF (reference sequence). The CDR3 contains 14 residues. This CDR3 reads CATSRQLHEETQYF. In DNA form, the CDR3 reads TGTGCCACCAGCAGACAGTTACACGAAGAGACCCAGTACTTC.

This CDR3 reads CASSLAGQGGVSGANVLTF. CDR3 nucleotides: TGTGCCAGCAGTTTAGCGGGACAGGGGGGGGTCTCTGGGGCCAACGTCCTGACTTTC. The V call is TRBV28, the J call TRBJ2-6; 11 nucleotides line up with TRBD1. The ends lost 2 bases at V and 0 bases at J; junction bases unmatched: 6. Germline values: CDR1 MDHEN, CDR2 SYDVKM. The CDR3 runs to 19 residues. Variable domain in full (rest from reference TRBV28 and TRBJ2-6): DVKVTQSSRYLVKRTGEKVFLECVQDMDHENMFWYRQDPGLGLRLIYFSYDVKMKEKGDIPEGYSVSREKKERFSLILESASTNQTSMYLCASSLAGQGGVSGANVLTFGAGSRLTVL.

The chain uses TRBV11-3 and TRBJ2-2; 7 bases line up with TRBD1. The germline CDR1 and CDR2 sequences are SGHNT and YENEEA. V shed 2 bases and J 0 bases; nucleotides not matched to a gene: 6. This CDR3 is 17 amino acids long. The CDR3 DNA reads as TGTGCCAGCAGCTTAAGACCCGGGACAGCGAACACCGGGGAGCTGTTTTTT. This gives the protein CASSLRPGTANTGELFF. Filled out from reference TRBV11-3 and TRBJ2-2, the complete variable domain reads EAGVVQSPRYKIIEKKQPVAFWCNPISGHNTLYWYLQNLGQGPELLIRYENEEAVDDSQLPKDRFSAERLKGVDSTLKIQPAELGDSAVYLCASSLRPGTANTGELFFGEGSRLTVL.

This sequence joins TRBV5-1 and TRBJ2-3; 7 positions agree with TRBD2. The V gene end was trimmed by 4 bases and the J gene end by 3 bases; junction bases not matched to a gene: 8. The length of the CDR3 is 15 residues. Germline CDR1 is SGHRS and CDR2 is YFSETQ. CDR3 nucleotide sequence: TGCGCCAGCAGCCTGGGGGGGGGTGGAACAGATACGCAGTATTTT. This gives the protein CASSLGGGGTDTQYF. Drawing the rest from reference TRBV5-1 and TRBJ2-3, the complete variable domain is KAGVTQTPRYLIKTRGQQVTLSCSPISGHRSVSWYQQTPGQGLQFLFEYFSETQRNKGNFPGRFSGRQFSNSRSEMNVSTLELGDSALYLCASSLGGGGTDTQYFGPGTRLTVL.

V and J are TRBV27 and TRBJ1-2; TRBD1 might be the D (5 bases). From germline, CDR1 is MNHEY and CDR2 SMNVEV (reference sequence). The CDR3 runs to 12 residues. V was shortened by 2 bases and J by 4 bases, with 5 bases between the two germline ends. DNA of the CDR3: TGTGCCAGCAGTTTACAGGGCTATGGCTACACCTTC. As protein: CASSLQGYGYTF.

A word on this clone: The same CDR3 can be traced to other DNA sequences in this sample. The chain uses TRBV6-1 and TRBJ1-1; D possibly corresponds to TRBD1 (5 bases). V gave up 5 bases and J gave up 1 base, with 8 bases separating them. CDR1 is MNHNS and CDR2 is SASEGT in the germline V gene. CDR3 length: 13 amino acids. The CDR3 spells CASSPTGNTEAFF. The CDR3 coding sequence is TGTGCCAGCAGTCCTACAGGGAACACTGAAGCTTTCTTT.

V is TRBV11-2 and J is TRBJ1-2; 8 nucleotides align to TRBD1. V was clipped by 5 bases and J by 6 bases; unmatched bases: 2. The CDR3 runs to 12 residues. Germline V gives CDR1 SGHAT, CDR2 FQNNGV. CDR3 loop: CASSIRGHGYTF. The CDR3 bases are TGTGCCAGCAGCATCAGGGGGCATGGCTACACCTTC.

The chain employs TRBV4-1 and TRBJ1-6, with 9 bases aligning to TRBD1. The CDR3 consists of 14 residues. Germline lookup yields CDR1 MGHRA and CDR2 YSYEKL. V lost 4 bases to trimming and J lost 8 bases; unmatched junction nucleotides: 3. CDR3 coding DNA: TGCGCCAGCAGCCGGGGGGACAGGGATTCACCCCTCCACTTT. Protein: CASSRGDRDSPLHF.

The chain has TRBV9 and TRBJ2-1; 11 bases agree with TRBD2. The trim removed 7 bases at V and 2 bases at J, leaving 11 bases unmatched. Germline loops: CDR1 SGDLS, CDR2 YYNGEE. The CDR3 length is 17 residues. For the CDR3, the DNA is TGTGCCAGCGCCCCCACTAGCGGGAGATTCGCCTACAATGAGCAGTTCTTC. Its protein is CASAPTSGRFAYNEQFF.

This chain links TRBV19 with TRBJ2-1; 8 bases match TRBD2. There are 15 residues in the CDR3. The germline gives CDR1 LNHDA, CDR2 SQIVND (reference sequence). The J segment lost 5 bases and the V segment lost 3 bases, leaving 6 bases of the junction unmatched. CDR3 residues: CASSIQLAADNEQFF. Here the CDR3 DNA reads TGTGCCAGTAGTATTCAACTAGCGGCCGACAATGAGCAGTTCTTC.

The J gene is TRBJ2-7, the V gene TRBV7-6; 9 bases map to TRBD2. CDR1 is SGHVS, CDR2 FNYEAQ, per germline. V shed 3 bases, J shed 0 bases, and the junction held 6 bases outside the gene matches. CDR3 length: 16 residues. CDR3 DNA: TGTGCCAGCAGCTTTGGTCTAGCGGGGCACTCCTACGAGCAGTACTTC. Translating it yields CASSFGLAGHSYEQYF. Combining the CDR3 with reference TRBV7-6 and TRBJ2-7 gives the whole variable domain GAGVSQSPRYKVTKRGQDVALRCDPISGHVSLYWYRQALGQGPEFLTYFNYEAQQDKSGLPNDRFSAERPEGSISTLTIQRTEQRDSAMYRCASSFGLAGHSYEQYFGPGTRLTVT.

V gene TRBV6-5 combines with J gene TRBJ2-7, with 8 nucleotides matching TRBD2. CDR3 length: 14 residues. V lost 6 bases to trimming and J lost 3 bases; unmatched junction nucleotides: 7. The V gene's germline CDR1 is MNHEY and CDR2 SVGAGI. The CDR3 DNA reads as TGTGCCAGCAGCCAACGTAGCGGGATCTACGAGCAGTACTTC. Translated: CASSQRSGIYEQYF.

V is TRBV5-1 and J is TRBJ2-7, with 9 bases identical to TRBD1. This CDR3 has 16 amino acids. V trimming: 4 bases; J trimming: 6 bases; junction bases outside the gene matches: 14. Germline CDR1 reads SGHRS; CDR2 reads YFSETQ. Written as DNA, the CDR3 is TGCGCCAGCAGCATCGGGGACAGGGAGTTTAGTCTCGAGCAGTACTTC. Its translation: CASSIGDREFSLEQYF. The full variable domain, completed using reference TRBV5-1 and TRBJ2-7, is KAGVTQTPRYLIKTRGQQVTLSCSPISGHRSVSWYQQTPGQGLQFLFEYFSETQRNKGNFPGRFSGRQFSNSRSEMNVSTLELGDSALYLCASSIGDREFSLEQYFGPGTRLTVT.

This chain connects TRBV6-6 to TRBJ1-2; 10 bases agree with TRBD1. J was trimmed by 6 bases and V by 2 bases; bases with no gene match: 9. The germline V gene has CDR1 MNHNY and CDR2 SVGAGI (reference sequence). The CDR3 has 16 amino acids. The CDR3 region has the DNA TGTGCCAGCAGTTACACCGACAGGGGGCTAGGTAATGGCTACACCTTC. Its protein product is CASSYTDRGLGNGYTF.